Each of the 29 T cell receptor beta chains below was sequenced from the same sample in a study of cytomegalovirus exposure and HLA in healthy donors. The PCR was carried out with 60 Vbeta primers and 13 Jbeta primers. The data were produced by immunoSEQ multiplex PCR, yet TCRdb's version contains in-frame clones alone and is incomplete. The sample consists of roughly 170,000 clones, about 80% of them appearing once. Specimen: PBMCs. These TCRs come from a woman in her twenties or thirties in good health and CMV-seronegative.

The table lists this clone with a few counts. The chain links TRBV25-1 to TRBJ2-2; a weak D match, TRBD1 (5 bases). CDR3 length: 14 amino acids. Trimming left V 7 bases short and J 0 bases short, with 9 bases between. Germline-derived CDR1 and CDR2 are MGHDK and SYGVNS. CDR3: CASKGVPNTGELFF. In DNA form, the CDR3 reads TGTGCCAGCAAAGGGGTCCCGAACACCGGGGAGCTGTTTTTT.

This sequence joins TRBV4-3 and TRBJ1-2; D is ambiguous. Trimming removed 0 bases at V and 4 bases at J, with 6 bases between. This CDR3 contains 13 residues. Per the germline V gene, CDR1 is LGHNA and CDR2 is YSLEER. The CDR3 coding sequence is TGCGCCAGCAGCCAAGAGTACGGCTATGGCTACACCTTC. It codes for CASSQEYGYGYTF.

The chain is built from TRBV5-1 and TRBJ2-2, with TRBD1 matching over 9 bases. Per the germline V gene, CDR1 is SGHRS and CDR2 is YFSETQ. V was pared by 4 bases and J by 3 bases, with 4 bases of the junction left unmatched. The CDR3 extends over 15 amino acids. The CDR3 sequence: CASSVGQGDTGELFF. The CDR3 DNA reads TGCGCCAGCAGCGTGGGACAGGGTGACACCGGGGAGCTGTTTTTT.

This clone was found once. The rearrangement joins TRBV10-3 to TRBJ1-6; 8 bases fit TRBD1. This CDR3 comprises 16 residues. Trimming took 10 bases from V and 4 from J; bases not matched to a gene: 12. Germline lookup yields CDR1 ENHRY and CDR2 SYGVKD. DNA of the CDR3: TGTGCCACCGAGAACCCAGGGGGCGCTTATAATTCACCCCTCCACTTT. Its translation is CATENPGGAYNSPLHF.

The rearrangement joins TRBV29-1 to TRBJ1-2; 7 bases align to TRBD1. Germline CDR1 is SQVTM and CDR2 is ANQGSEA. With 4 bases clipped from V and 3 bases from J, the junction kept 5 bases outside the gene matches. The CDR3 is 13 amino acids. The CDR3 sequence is CSVGQGQYYGYTF. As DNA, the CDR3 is TGCAGCGTTGGACAGGGTCAATACTATGGCTACACCTTC. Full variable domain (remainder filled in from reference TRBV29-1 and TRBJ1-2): SAVISQKPSRDICQRGTSLTIQCQVDSQVTMMFWYRQQPGQSLTLIATANQGSEATYESGFVIDKFPISRPNLTFSTLTVSNMSPEDSSIYLCSVGQGQYYGYTFGSGTRLTVV.

CDR3 nucleotides: TGTGCCAGCAGTTTCGGTCTAGCGGGGGCCGCGGCGGACGAGCAGTACTTC. It yields the protein CASSFGLAGAAADEQYF. The chain joins TRBV28 to TRBJ2-7; 10 bases map to TRBD2. CDR3 size: 17 residues. With 3 bases clipped from V and 5 bases from J, the junction kept 13 bases outside the gene matches. CDR1 is MDHEN and CDR2 is SYDVKM in the germline V gene. The full variable domain, with the rest looked up from reference TRBV28 and TRBJ2-7, is DVKVTQSSRYLVKRTGEKVFLECVQDMDHENMFWYRQDPGLGLRLIYFSYDVKMKEKGDIPEGYSVSREKKERFSLILESASTNQTSMYLCASSFGLAGAAADEQYFGPGTRLTVT.

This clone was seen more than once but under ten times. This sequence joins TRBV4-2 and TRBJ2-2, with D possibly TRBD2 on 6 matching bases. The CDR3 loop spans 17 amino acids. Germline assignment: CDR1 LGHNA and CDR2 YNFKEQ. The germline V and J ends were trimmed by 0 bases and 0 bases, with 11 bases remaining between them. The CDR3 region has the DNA TGTGCCAGCAGCCAAGATCGGGGGAACGCGAACACCGGGGAGCTGTTTTTT. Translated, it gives CASSQDRGNANTGELFF.

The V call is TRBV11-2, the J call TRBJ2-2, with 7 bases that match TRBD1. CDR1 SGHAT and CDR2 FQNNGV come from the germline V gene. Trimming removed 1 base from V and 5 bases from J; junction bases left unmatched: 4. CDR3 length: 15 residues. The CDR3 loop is CASSLVRGPTGELFF. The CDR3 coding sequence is TGTGCCAGCAGCTTAGTAAGGGGGCCGACCGGGGAGCTGTTTTTT.

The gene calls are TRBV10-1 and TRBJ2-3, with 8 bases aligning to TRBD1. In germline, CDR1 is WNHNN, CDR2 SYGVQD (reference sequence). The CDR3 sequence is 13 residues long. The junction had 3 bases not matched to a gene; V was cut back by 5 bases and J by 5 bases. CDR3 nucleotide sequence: TGCGCCAGCAGTTCCAGGGGGCAAGATACGCAGTATTTT. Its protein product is CASSSRGQDTQYF.

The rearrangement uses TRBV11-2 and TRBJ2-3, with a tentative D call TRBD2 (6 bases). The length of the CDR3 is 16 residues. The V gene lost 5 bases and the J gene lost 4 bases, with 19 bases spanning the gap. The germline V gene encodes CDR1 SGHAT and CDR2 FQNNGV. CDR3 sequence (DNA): TGTGCCAGCAGCCCACTACGGGGGACCCAGGCAGATACGCAGTATTTT. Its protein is CASSPLRGTQADTQYF.

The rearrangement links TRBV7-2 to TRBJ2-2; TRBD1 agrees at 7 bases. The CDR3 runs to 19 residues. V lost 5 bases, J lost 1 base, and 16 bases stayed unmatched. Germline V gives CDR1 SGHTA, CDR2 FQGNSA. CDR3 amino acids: CASSERVFSGGRNTGELFF. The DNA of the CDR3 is TGTGCCAGCAGCGAAAGAGTCTTTTCAGGGGGACGGAACACCGGGGAGCTGTTTTTT. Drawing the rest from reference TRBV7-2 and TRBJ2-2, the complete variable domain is GAGVSQSPSNKVTEKGKDVELRCDPISGHTALYWYRQSLGQGLEFLIYFQGNSAPDKSGLPSDRFSAERTGGSVSTLTIQRTQQEDSAVYLCASSERVFSGGRNTGELFFGEGSRLTVL.

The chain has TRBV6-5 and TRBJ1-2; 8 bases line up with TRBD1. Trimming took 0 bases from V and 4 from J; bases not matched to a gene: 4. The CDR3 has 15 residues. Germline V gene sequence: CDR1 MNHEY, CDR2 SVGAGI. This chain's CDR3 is CASSYSPGGGYGYTF. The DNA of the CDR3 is TGTGCCAGCAGTTACTCTCCAGGGGGCGGCTATGGCTACACCTTC.

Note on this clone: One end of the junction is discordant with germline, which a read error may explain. CDR3 coding DNA: TGTGCCAGCAGCTTAGGACAGCGGGTAGCCAAAAACAGTCAGTACTTC. Translation: CASSLGQRVAKNSQYF. This sequence joins TRBV7-2 and TRBJ2-4; D might be TRBD2 (6 bases). The CDR3 consists of 16 residues. CDR1 and CDR2 from the germline V gene are SGHTA and FQGNSA.

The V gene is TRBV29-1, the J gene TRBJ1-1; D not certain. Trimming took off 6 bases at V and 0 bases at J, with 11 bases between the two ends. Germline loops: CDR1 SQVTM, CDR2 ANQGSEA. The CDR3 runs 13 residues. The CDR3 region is CSVRSDLNTEAFF. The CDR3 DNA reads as TGCAGCGTCCGGTCAGACTTGAACACTGAAGCTTTCTTT.

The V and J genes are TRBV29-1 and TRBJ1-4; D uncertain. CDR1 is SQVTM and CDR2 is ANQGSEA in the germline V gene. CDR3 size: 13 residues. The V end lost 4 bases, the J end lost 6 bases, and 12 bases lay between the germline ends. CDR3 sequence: CSVGATAYEKLFF. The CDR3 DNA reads TGCAGCGTTGGAGCCACAGCTTATGAAAAACTGTTTTTT.

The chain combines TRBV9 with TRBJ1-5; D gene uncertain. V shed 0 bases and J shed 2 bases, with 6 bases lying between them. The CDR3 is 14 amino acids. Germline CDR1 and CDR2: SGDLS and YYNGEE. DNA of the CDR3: TGTGCCAGCAGCGTAGGAGGAGGCAATCAGCCCCAGCATTTT. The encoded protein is CASSVGGGNQPQHF.

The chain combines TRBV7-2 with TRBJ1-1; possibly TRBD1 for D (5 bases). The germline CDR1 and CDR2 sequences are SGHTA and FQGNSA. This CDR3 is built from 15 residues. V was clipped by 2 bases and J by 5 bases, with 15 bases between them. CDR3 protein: CASSLTPQGITEAFF. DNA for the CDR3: TGTGCCAGCAGCTTAACACCCCAGGGTATAACTGAAGCTTTCTTT.

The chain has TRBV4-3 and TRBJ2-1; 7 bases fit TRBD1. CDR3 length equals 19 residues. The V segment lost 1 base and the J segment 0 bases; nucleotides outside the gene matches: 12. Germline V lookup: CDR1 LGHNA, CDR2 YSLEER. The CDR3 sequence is CASSQGIREGGLSYNEQFF. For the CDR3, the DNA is TGCGCCAGCAGCCAAGGGATCAGAGAAGGGGGCCTCTCCTACAATGAGCAGTTCTTC.

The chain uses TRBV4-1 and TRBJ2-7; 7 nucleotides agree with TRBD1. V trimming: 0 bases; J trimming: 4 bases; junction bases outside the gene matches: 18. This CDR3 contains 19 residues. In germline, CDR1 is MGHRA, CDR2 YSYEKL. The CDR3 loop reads CASSQDRLGPGPGGYEQYF. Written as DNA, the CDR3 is TGCGCCAGCAGCCAAGACCGGTTGGGGCCGGGACCAGGGGGTTACGAGCAGTACTTC.

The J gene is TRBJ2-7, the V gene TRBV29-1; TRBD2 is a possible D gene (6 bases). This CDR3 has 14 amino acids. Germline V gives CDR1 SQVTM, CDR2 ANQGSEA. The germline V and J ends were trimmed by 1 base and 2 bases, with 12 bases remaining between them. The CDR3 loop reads CSVEAPGRPYEQYF. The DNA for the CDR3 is TGCAGCGTTGAAGCCCCAGGGAGGCCCTACGAGCAGTACTTC.

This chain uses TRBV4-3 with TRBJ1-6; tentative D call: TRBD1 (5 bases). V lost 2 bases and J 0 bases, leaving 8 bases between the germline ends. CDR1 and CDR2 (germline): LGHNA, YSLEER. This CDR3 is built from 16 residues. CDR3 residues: CASSQQGSSYNSPLHF. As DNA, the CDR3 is TGCGCCAGCAGCCAACAGGGTTCCTCCTATAATTCACCCCTCCACTTT.

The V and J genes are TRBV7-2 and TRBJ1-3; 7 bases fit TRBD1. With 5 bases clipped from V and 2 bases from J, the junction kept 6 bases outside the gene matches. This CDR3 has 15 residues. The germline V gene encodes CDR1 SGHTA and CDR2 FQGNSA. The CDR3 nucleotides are TGTGCCAGCAGCCACGATAGGGGGCCTGGAAACACCATATATTTT. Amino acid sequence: CASSHDRGPGNTIYF.

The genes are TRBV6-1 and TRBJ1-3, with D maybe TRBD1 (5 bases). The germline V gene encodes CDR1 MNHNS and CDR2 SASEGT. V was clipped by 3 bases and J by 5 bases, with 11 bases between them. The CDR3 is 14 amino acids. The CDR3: CASSDLTARNTIYF. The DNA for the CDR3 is TGTGCCAGCAGTGATTTGACAGCCAGAAACACCATATATTTT.

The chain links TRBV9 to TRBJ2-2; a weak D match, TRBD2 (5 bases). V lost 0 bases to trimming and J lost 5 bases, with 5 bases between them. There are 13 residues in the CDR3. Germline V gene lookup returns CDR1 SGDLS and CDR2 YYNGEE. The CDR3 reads CASSVAGTGELFF. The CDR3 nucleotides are TGTGCCAGCAGCGTAGCGGGGACCGGGGAGCTGTTTTTT. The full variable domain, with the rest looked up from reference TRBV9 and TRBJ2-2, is DSGVTQTPKHLITATGQRVTLRCSPRSGDLSVYWYQQSLDQGLQFLIQYYNGEERAKGNILERFSAQQFPDLHSELNLSSLELGDSALYFCASSVAGTGELFFGEGSRLTVL.

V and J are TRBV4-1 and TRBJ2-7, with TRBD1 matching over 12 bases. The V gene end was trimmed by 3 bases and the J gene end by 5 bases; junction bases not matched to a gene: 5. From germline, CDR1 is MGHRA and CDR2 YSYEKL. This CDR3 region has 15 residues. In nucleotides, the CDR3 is TGCGCCAGCAGCCAGACCGGGACAGGGGGCAACGAGCAGTACTTC. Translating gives CASSQTGTGGNEQYF.

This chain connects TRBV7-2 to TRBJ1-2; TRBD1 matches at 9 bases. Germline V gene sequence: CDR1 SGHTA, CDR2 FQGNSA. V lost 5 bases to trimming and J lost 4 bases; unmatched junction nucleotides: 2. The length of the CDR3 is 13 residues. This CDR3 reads CASSRDRVYGYTF. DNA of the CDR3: TGTGCCAGCAGCCGGGACAGGGTCTATGGCTACACCTTC.

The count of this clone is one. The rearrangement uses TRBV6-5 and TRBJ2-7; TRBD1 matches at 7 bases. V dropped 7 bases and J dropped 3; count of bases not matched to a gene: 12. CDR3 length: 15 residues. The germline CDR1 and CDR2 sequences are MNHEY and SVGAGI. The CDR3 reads CASTPRRQGVYEQYF. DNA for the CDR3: TGTGCCAGCACCCCCCGGAGGCAGGGGGTCTACGAGCAGTACTTC.

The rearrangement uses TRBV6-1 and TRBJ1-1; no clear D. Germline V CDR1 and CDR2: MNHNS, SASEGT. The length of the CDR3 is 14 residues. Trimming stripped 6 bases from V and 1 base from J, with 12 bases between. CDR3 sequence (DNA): TGTGCCAGCAGCCGGTATTCCCGGAACACTGAAGCTTTCTTT. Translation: CASSRYSRNTEAFF.

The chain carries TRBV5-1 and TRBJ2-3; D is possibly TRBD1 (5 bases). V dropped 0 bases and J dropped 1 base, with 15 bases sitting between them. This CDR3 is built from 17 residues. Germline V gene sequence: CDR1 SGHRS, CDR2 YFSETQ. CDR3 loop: CASSLAGASYGTDTQYF. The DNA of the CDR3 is TGCGCCAGCAGCTTGGCTGGGGCGTCTTATGGCACAGATACGCAGTATTTT.